Below, one T cell receptor beta chain is given with its context. This sample was included in a study of blood T cell repertoires in COVID-19. Turning to the study itself: Sites in the United States, Italy and Spain provided acute and convalescent COVID-19 samples.

Generated by immunoSEQ multiplex PCR, the TCRdb table keeps only in-frame clones and is missing some. This table holds about 280,000 clones, 75% to 90% found once. Per germline, CDR1 LGHNT and CDR2 FRNRAP. V was clipped by 5 bases and J by 8 bases; unmatched bases: 5. The CDR3 runs 14 residues. The TCR was taken from a man aged 50-60 years with acute or convalescent COVID-19. The V call is TRBV12-5, the J call TRBJ1-4; TRBD1 matches at 10 bases. The sequencing input was peripheral blood. DNA for the CDR3: TGTGCTAGTGGTCATGGGACAGGGGACGAAAAACTGTTTTTT. Encoded protein: CASGHGTGDEKLFF.